Following are 16 T cell receptor beta chains from one sample sequenced in a study of blood T cell repertoires in COVID-19. TCRdb's table, derived via immunoSEQ multiplex PCR, lists solely in-frame clones and lacks some. The repertoire holds more than 200,000 clones, with about 88% as singletons. The sample was peripheral blood. The origin of the receptors is an older woman with COVID-19, enrolled during active disease.

V and J are TRBV13 and TRBJ1-6; 10 positions agree with TRBD1. The CDR3 covers 16 residues. J lost 8 bases, V lost 4 bases, and 8 bases had no gene match. Germline CDR1 PRHDT, CDR2 FYEKMQ (reference sequence). DNA for the CDR3: TGTGCCAGCAGCTCCCCTGGGGACAGGGGAGATTCACCCCTCCACTTT. Translating gives CASSSPGDRGDSPLHF.

Only one count was recorded for this clone. The chain uses TRBV15 and TRBJ1-4, with 9 bases lining up with TRBD1. The V segment lost 1 base and the J segment 5 bases; nucleotides outside the gene matches: 5. The CDR3 spans 16 residues. Germline V gives CDR1 LNHNV, CDR2 YYDKDF (reference sequence). The CDR3: CATSRGGQGPNEKLFF. The CDR3, as DNA: TGTGCCACCAGCAGAGGGGGACAGGGACCAAATGAAAAACTGTTTTTT.

The chain is built from TRBV18 and TRBJ2-2; 8 positions agree with TRBD1. The germline V gene encodes CDR1 KGHSH and CDR2 LQKENI. J lost 0 bases, V lost 3 bases, and 6 bases had no gene match. The CDR3 has 17 amino acids. The CDR3 loop reads CASSPSDRAANTGELFF. The CDR3 DNA is TGTGCCAGCTCACCCTCGGACAGGGCCGCGAACACCGGGGAGCTGTTTTTT.

The J gene is TRBJ1-1, the V gene TRBV11-3, with unresolved D. There are 13 residues in the CDR3. CDR1 is SGHNT and CDR2 is YENEEA in the germline V gene. Between the trimmed V and J ends, which lost 1 base and 1 base, there was a span of 4 bases. As DNA, the CDR3 is TGTGCCAGCAGCTTAGCCAGGAACACTGAAGCTTTCTTT. Amino acid sequence: CASSLARNTEAFF.

This sequence joins TRBV15 and TRBJ1-1; D possibly corresponds to TRBD1 (5 bases). Germline V gene sequence: CDR1 LNHNV, CDR2 YYDKDF (reference sequence). This CDR3 comprises 15 residues. V was shortened by 5 bases and J by 0 bases, with 13 bases between the two germline ends. CDR3 sequence reads: CATSRGDGVNTEAFF. The CDR3 DNA reads TGTGCCACCAGCCGGGGGGATGGGGTGAACACTGAAGCTTTCTTT.

This clone has just a few counts. The chain uses TRBV4-1 and TRBJ2-7, with a weak D call TRBD2 (7 bases). Trimming left V 1 base short and J 0 bases short, with 13 bases between. The CDR3 spans 16 residues. Germline V gives CDR1 MGHRA, CDR2 YSYEKL. In DNA, the CDR3 is TGCGCCAGCAGCCAAGGTTCCGGGGGGCCCTCCTACGAGCAGTACTTC. Its protein product is CASSQGSGGPSYEQYF.

The chain couples TRBV5-1 to TRBJ2-2, with D possibly matching TRBD2 (6 bases). The length of the CDR3 is 15 residues. The V end lost 0 bases, the J end lost 0 bases, and 6 bases lay between the germline ends. The germline V gene encodes CDR1 SGHRS and CDR2 YFSETQ. The CDR3 reads CASSLGLANTGELFF. The CDR3 nucleotides read TGCGCCAGCAGCTTGGGACTAGCGAACACCGGGGAGCTGTTTTTT.

This chain links TRBV6-5 with TRBJ1-3; TRBD1 might be the D (6 bases). The germline V gene has CDR1 MNHEY and CDR2 SVGAGI. This CDR3 is built from 14 residues. V was shortened by 6 bases and J by 4 bases, with 13 bases between the two germline ends. The CDR3 loop is CASSHGGLGNTIYF. The CDR3 DNA is TGTGCCAGCAGCCACGGGGGGCTCGGAAACACCATATATTTT.

The chain joins TRBV4-3 to TRBJ2-3; no clear D gene. Germline V gene sequence: CDR1 LGHNA, CDR2 YSLEER. The CDR3 extends over 12 amino acids. Trimming shortened V by 0 bases and J by 7 bases, and 5 bases separated the two germline ends. The CDR3 reads CASSQDQNTQYF. CDR3 DNA: TGCGCCAGCAGCCAAGACCAAAATACGCAGTATTTT.

The genes are TRBV6-6 and TRBJ2-7; 12 positions agree with TRBD2. The trim removed 8 bases at V and 4 bases at J, leaving 3 bases unmatched. This CDR3 has 13 amino acids. CDR1 is MNHNY and CDR2 is SVGAGI in the germline V gene (reference sequence). CDR3: CASRTSGEYEQYF. CDR3 bases: TGTGCCAGCCGGACTAGCGGGGAATACGAGCAGTACTTC.

Remarks on this clone: A much bigger clone sits one base away, suggesting this may be a read error. V and J are TRBV29-1 and TRBJ2-7; 7 bases agree with TRBD1. The ends lost 7 bases at V and 3 bases at J; junction bases unmatched: 3. From germline, CDR1 is SQVTM and CDR2 ANQGSEA. The CDR3 spans 11 residues. CDR3 amino acids: CSAGQDYEQYF. In DNA form, the CDR3 reads TGCAGCGCTGGACAGGACTACGAGCAGTACTTC.

The chain is built from TRBV4-3 and TRBJ2-2; TRBD2 matches at 8 bases. The V gene's germline CDR1 is LGHNA and CDR2 YSLEER. The CDR3 extends over 18 amino acids. Trimming took 4 bases from V and 0 from J; bases not matched to a gene: 10. CDR3 in DNA: TGCGCCAGCAGCCCCTACTCCCGAGCGGGAGCGAACACCGGGGAGCTGTTTTTT. This sequence encodes CASSPYSRAGANTGELFF.

This clone was picked up one time. This chain uses TRBV7-2 with TRBJ2-5; D is possibly TRBD1 (5 bases). CDR3 length: 15 amino acids. The V end was cut by 1 base, the J end by 1 base, with 10 bases between. Germline CDR1 is SGHTA and CDR2 is FQGNSA. CDR3 in DNA: TGTGCCAGCAGCTTAGAGCCAGGGCCCCAAGAGACCCAGTACTTC. Residues: CASSLEPGPQETQYF.

The chain joins TRBV18 to TRBJ1-4; no reliable D call. The CDR3 sequence is 13 residues long. The V gene's germline CDR1 is KGHSH and CDR2 LQKENI. The V and J ends lost 5 bases and 5 bases respectively, with 9 bases between them. Written as DNA, the CDR3 is TGTGCCAGCTCAACGTTAGTAAATGAAAAACTGTTTTTT. Protein sequence: CASSTLVNEKLFF. The full variable domain, its missing parts supplied by reference TRBV18 and TRBJ1-4, is NAGVMQNPRHLVRRRGQEARLRCSPMKGHSHVYWYRQLPEEGLKFMVYLQKENIIDESGMPKERFSAEFPKEGPSILRIQQVVRGDSAAYFCASSTLVNEKLFFGSGTQLSVL.

The gene calls are TRBV30 and TRBJ2-7; possibly TRBD1 for D (5 bases). CDR1 and CDR2 (germline): GTSNPN, SVGIG (reference sequence). The CDR3 is 13 amino acids. Trimming removed 4 bases at V and 2 bases at J, with 12 bases between. The CDR3 region has the DNA TGTGCCTGGACTGACAGCTTGGCCTACGAGCAGTACTTC. Translating it yields CAWTDSLAYEQYF.

The gene calls are TRBV30 and TRBJ1-1; a weak D match, TRBD1 (6 bases). This CDR3 region has 14 residues. Trimming stripped 4 bases from V and 4 bases from J, with 16 bases between. The germline gives CDR1 GTSNPN, CDR2 SVGIG (reference sequence). This CDR3 is CAWIRISDSTEAFF. The CDR3, as DNA: TGTGCCTGGATCCGAATCTCGGACAGCACTGAAGCTTTCTTT.